Listed below are T cell receptor beta chains from one sample, sequenced in a study of blood T cell repertoires in COVID-19. TCRdb's table, derived via immunoSEQ multiplex PCR, lists solely in-frame clones and lacks some. The sample shows 90,000 to 120,000 clones, 84% of them seen only once. What was sequenced was peripheral blood. Source of these receptors: a human donor in a cohort sampled during active COVID-19. Each CDR3 is given with its conserved first and last residue. Each record gives: CDR3 protein, CDR3 DNA, D gene, clone size, J gene, V gene. D genes are given only for firm matches. A clone size is listed for some rows: how often the clone was seen (once, few, many), or a class if it is expanded.

cdr3_aa: CASRGQGNQPQHF; cdr3_nt: TGTGCCAGTAGAGGACAGGGGAATCAGCCCCAGCATTTT; d_call: TRBD1; clone_size: NA; j_call: TRBJ1-5; v_call: TRBV19
cdr3_aa: CASSQGASNEKLFF; cdr3_nt: TGTGCCAGCAGCCAGGGGGCGTCGAATGAAAAACTGTTTTTT; d_call: TRBD1; clone_size: NA; j_call: TRBJ1-4; v_call: TRBV7-9
cdr3_aa: CASSLVVRNEQFF; cdr3_nt: TGTGCCAGCAGCTTAGTCGTGAGGAATGAGCAGTTCTTC; d_call: NA; clone_size: NA; j_call: TRBJ2-1; v_call: TRBV11-2
cdr3_aa: CASSLGPSGSYTDTQYF; cdr3_nt: TGTGCCAGCAGCTTAGGACCAAGCGGGTCCTACACAGATACGCAGTATTTT; d_call: NA; clone_size: once; j_call: TRBJ2-3; v_call: TRBV7-6
cdr3_aa: CATSTDRGADTQYF; cdr3_nt: TGTGCCACCAGCACGGACAGGGGGGCAGATACGCAGTATTTT; d_call: TRBD1; clone_size: NA; j_call: TRBJ2-3; v_call: TRBV15
cdr3_aa: CASRGGVQPQHF; cdr3_nt: TGTGCCAGTAGGGGGGGGGTTCAGCCCCAGCATTTT; d_call: NA; clone_size: NA; j_call: TRBJ1-5; v_call: TRBV19
cdr3_aa: CASSTGQGGEKLFF; cdr3_nt: TGTGCCAGCTCAACTGGACAGGGAGGCGAAAAACTGTTTTTT; d_call: TRBD1; clone_size: once; j_call: TRBJ1-4; v_call: TRBV18
cdr3_aa: CASTTPGPQETQYF; cdr3_nt: TGTGCCAGCACAACCCCAGGGCCCCAAGAGACCCAGTACTTC; d_call: NA; clone_size: NA; j_call: TRBJ2-5; v_call: TRBV28
cdr3_aa: CASSRFGEETQYF; cdr3_nt: TGTGCCAGCAGTCGGTTCGGGGAAGAGACCCAGTACTTC; d_call: NA; clone_size: NA; j_call: TRBJ2-5; v_call: TRBV28
cdr3_aa: CATRQGLNTEAFF; cdr3_nt: TGCGCCACCCGACAGGGGTTGAACACTGAAGCTTTCTTT; d_call: TRBD1; clone_size: NA; j_call: TRBJ1-1; v_call: TRBV10-2
cdr3_aa: CASSSGRGANQPQHF; cdr3_nt: TGTGCCAGCAGCTCAGGCCGGGGGGCGAATCAGCCCCAGCATTTT; d_call: NA; clone_size: few; j_call: TRBJ1-5; v_call: TRBV7-8
cdr3_aa: CASSDVLAAETQYF; cdr3_nt: TGTGCCAGCAGTGATGTGTTAGCGGCAGAGACCCAGTACTTC; d_call: NA; clone_size: NA; j_call: TRBJ2-5; v_call: TRBV2
cdr3_aa: CASSPVEGSYGYTF; cdr3_nt: TGTGCCAGCAGTCCGGTGGAGGGTTCCTATGGCTACACCTTC; d_call: NA; clone_size: NA; j_call: TRBJ1-2; v_call: TRBV27
cdr3_aa: CASSYSPRQGYEQYF; cdr3_nt: TGTGCCAGCAGTTACTCGCCGCGACAGGGATACGAGCAGTACTTC; d_call: TRBD1; clone_size: NA; j_call: TRBJ2-7; v_call: TRBV6-5
cdr3_aa: CASSLSGRPNEKLFF; cdr3_nt: TGTGCCAGCAGCTTAAGCGGCAGACCAAATGAAAAACTGTTTTTT; d_call: NA; clone_size: NA; j_call: TRBJ1-4; v_call: TRBV11-2
cdr3_aa: CASSLAPASGRTYF; cdr3_nt: TGTGCCAGCAGCTTAGCCCCGGCTAGCGGGAGAACCTACTTC; d_call: TRBD2; clone_size: few; j_call: TRBJ2-5; v_call: TRBV7-2
cdr3_aa: CASAPGLAGGNEQFF; cdr3_nt: TGTGCCAGCGCCCCAGGACTAGCGGGAGGCAATGAGCAGTTCTTC; d_call: TRBD2; clone_size: NA; j_call: TRBJ2-1; v_call: TRBV6-6
cdr3_aa: CASSPPGDLLGEQYF; cdr3_nt: TGTGCCAGCAGTCCACCGGGTGACCTCTTGGGCGAGCAGTACTTC; d_call: NA; clone_size: NA; j_call: TRBJ2-7; v_call: TRBV28
cdr3_aa: CASSLRQGALAQKTQYF; cdr3_nt: TGTGCCAGCAGCTTACGACAGGGGGCGCTAGCCCAAAAGACCCAGTACTTC; d_call: TRBD1; clone_size: NA; j_call: TRBJ2-5; v_call: TRBV11-2
cdr3_aa: CASSVGSGWTGNTEAFF; cdr3_nt: TGTGCCAGCAGCGTAGGCAGCGGGTGGACAGGGAACACTGAAGCTTTCTTT; d_call: TRBD1; clone_size: once; j_call: TRBJ1-1; v_call: TRBV9
cdr3_aa: CATSPRGGSLYEQYF; cdr3_nt: TGTGCCACCAGCCCGAGGGGAGGGTCGCTATACGAGCAGTACTTC; d_call: TRBD2; clone_size: NA; j_call: TRBJ2-7; v_call: TRBV15
cdr3_aa: CASSTLAGEIWVEQFF; cdr3_nt: TGTGCCAGCAGCACACTAGCGGGAGAAATTTGGGTTGAGCAGTTCTTC; d_call: TRBD2; clone_size: NA; j_call: TRBJ2-1; v_call: TRBV9
cdr3_aa: CASSSLGGADTEAFF; cdr3_nt: TGTGCCAGCAGTAGTCTAGGGGGCGCCGACACTGAAGCTTTCTTT; d_call: TRBD1; clone_size: NA; j_call: TRBJ1-1; v_call: TRBV27
cdr3_aa: CASSRGPTDTQYF; cdr3_nt: TGTGCCAGCAGCCGGGGTCCCACAGATACGCAGTATTTT; d_call: NA; clone_size: NA; j_call: TRBJ2-3; v_call: TRBV5-5
cdr3_aa: CASARGNTEAFF; cdr3_nt: TGCGCCAGCGCCCGAGGAAATACTGAAGCTTTCTTT; d_call: NA; clone_size: NA; j_call: TRBJ1-1; v_call: TRBV4-1
cdr3_aa: CASRSDPGAGANVLTF; cdr3_nt: TGTGCCAGCAGATCCGATCCAGGGGCTGGGGCCAACGTCCTGACTTTC; d_call: NA; clone_size: NA; j_call: TRBJ2-6; v_call: TRBV7-9
cdr3_aa: CASSVDLVSNYGYTF; cdr3_nt: TGTGCCAGCAGCGTAGATTTAGTTTCTAACTATGGCTACACCTTC; d_call: NA; clone_size: NA; j_call: TRBJ1-2; v_call: TRBV9
cdr3_aa: CASSQGGQETQYF; cdr3_nt: TGTGCCAGCAGCCAGGGAGGCCAAGAGACCCAGTACTTC; d_call: NA; clone_size: NA; j_call: TRBJ2-5; v_call: TRBV3-1/TRBV3-2